Presented here are 29 T cell receptor beta chains from one specimen sequenced in a study of cytomegalovirus exposure and HLA in healthy donors. The primer mix had 60 Vbeta and 13 Jbeta primers. This table comes from immunoSEQ multiplex PCR, and its TCRdb copy is limited to in-frame clones, with some not included. Of under 150,000 clones detected, about 81% appear once; the ten largest clones hold 5.5% to 7%. Sequencing was done on a sample of PBMCs. Source of these receptors: a woman in her thirties or forties in good health and CMV-seropositive.

The J gene is TRBJ2-7, the V gene TRBV30; a possible D gene is TRBD1 (6 bases). Germline V gene data show CDR1 as GTSNPN and CDR2 as SVGIG (reference sequence). The CDR3 is made up of 14 amino acids. V lost 0 bases and J lost 7, with 16 bases in between. This CDR3 reads CAWSVLRDKREQYF. For the CDR3, the DNA is TGTGCCTGGAGTGTCCTCCGGGACAAACGAGAGCAGTACTTC.

This clone was counted only a few times. The chain has TRBV29-1 and TRBJ1-2, with unresolved D. V was trimmed by 3 bases and J by 7 bases, leaving 12 bases between them. The CDR3 sequence is 12 residues long. Germline values: CDR1 SQVTM, CDR2 ANQGSEA. Here the CDR3 reads CSVDRVNGGYTF. Here the CDR3 DNA reads TGCAGCGTTGATCGGGTAAACGGTGGCTACACCTTC.

The rearrangement links TRBV9 to TRBJ2-1; unclear D gene. Germline V gives CDR1 SGDLS, CDR2 YYNGEE. There are 15 residues in the CDR3. V was clipped by 0 bases and J by 4 bases, with 11 bases between them. The DNA of the CDR3 is TGTGCCAGCAGCGTAGGTGGGCACGATTACAATGAGCAGTTCTTC. Residues: CASSVGGHDYNEQFF.

This clone was detected once. The genes are TRBV4-3 and TRBJ2-3, with 9 bases that match TRBD1. The V and J ends lost 3 bases and 4 bases, in that order; junction bases with no gene match: 5. From germline, CDR1 is LGHNA and CDR2 YSLEER. CDR3 length equals 15 residues. The CDR3 sequence is CASSQGQGRADTQYF. The CDR3 region has the DNA TGCGCCAGCAGCCAGGGACAGGGTAGGGCAGATACGCAGTATTTT.

The V gene is TRBV7-6, the J gene TRBJ1-3; 8 nucleotides agree with TRBD1. The CDR3 spans 16 residues. CDR1 is SGHVS and CDR2 is FNYEAQ in the germline V gene. Trimming took 5 bases from V and 0 from J; bases not matched to a gene: 6. CDR3 amino acids: CASSHGQGASGNTIYF. The CDR3 coding sequence is TGTGCCAGCAGCCACGGACAGGGAGCCTCTGGAAACACCATATATTTT. Full variable domain (rest looked up from reference TRBV7-6 and TRBJ1-3): GAGVSQSPRYKVTKRGQDVALRCDPISGHVSLYWYRQALGQGPEFLTYFNYEAQQDKSGLPNDRFSAERPEGSISTLTIQRTEQRDSAMYRCASSHGQGASGNTIYFGEGSWLTVV.

The rearrangement links TRBV11-2 to TRBJ2-7; tentative D call: TRBD2 (5 bases). This CDR3 is built from 14 residues. The V gene lost 5 bases and the J gene lost 5 bases, with 16 bases spanning the gap. Germline CDR1 reads SGHAT; CDR2 reads FQNNGV. DNA of the CDR3: TGTGCCAGCAGCAGCGGACTTTACCCCCACGAGCAGTACTTC. This sequence encodes CASSSGLYPHEQYF.

This rearrangement joins TRBV11-2 to TRBJ2-2, with 8 nucleotides matching TRBD1. V shed 7 bases and J 6 bases; nucleotides not matched to a gene: 7. The germline V gene encodes CDR1 SGHAT and CDR2 FQNNGV. This CDR3 region has 14 residues. CDR3 DNA: TGTGCCAGCACCATACAGGGGGATCCCGGGGAGCTGTTTTTT. Its protein is CASTIQGDPGELFF.

The chain links TRBV6-5 to TRBJ2-5; no clear D gene. Per the germline V gene, CDR1 is MNHEY and CDR2 is SVGAGI. The CDR3 totals 15 residues. Between the trimmed V and J ends, which lost 6 bases and 1 base, there was a span of 15 bases. The CDR3 bases are TGTGCCAGCAGCCCCACCCGATGGAGCCAAGAGACCCAGTACTTC. This encodes CASSPTRWSQETQYF.

The chain carries TRBV10-3 and TRBJ1-1, with D maybe TRBD1 (6 bases). Trimming removed 6 bases from V and 5 bases from J, with 16 bases in between. Germline V lookup: CDR1 ENHRY, CDR2 SYGVKD. CDR3 length: 14 amino acids. The CDR3 loop is CAISDQVQGTEAFF. In nucleotides, the CDR3 is TGTGCCATCAGCGACCAAGTACAGGGAACTGAAGCTTTCTTT.

The chain combines TRBV30 with TRBJ2-3; unclear D gene. The ends were cut back, 1 base at V and 0 bases at J, with 8 bases in the middle. Germline lookup yields CDR1 GTSNPN and CDR2 SVGIG (reference sequence). The CDR3 length is 14 residues. CDR3 in amino acids: CAWSGSGSTDTQYF. CDR3 coding DNA: TGTGCCTGGAGTGGGTCGGGTAGCACAGATACGCAGTATTTT. The variable domain in full, with the rest retrieved from reference TRBV30 and TRBJ2-3, is SQTIHQWPATLVQPVGSPLSLECTVEGTSNPNLYWYRQAAGRGLQLLFYSVGIGQISSEVPQNLSASRPQDRQFILSSKKLLLSDSGFYLCAWSGSGSTDTQYFGPGTRLTVL.

This chain uses TRBV30 with TRBJ1-2, with D possibly being TRBD1 (6 bases). V lost 3 bases, J lost 4 bases, and 15 bases lay in between. This CDR3 has 14 amino acids. CDR1 and CDR2 (germline): GTSNPN, SVGIG (reference sequence). The CDR3, as DNA: TGTGCCTGGAGGAAGCTTATGGGGGCCTATGGCTACACCTTC. This codes for CAWRKLMGAYGYTF. Supplemented by reference TRBV30 and TRBJ1-2, the full variable domain reads SQTIHQWPATLVQPVGSPLSLECTVEGTSNPNLYWYRQAAGRGLQLLFYSVGIGQISSEVPQNLSASRPQDRQFILSSKKLLLSDSGFYLCAWRKLMGAYGYTFGSGTRLTVV.

The chain is built from TRBV5-1 and TRBJ1-5, with a possible D match to TRBD1 (6 bases). V was shortened by 0 bases and J by 6 bases, with 13 bases between the two germline ends. The CDR3 has 15 residues. The germline gives CDR1 SGHRS, CDR2 YFSETQ. Written as DNA, the CDR3 is TGCGCCAGCAGCTTGGGGGCAGGGGAGAGTCAGCCCCAGCATTTT. Translated, it gives CASSLGAGESQPQHF.

The V and J genes are TRBV19 and TRBJ2-7; 10 bases map to TRBD1. Germline V CDR1 and CDR2: LNHDA, SQIVND (reference sequence). V lost 4 bases and J lost 5; bases outside the gene matches: 8. The CDR3 spans 15 residues. CDR3 region: CASSTSGTGANEQYF. The CDR3 nucleotides are TGTGCCAGTAGTACCAGCGGGACAGGGGCCAACGAGCAGTACTTC.

The chain joins TRBV4-2 to TRBJ2-7; 11 bases are a match to TRBD2. Trimming at V came to 0 bases and at J to 5 bases, leaving 3 bases not matched to a gene. The germline CDR1 and CDR2 sequences are LGHNA and YNFKEQ. The CDR3 is 15 residues long. CDR3 in DNA: TGTGCCAGCAGCCAAGATCGACTAGCGGGGAACGAGCAGTACTTC. Translating gives CASSQDRLAGNEQYF.

V is TRBV5-4 and J is TRBJ1-4; possible D gene TRBD1, 6 bases. Deletions cut 4 bases from V and 6 bases from J, with 13 bases between. Germline V CDR1 and CDR2: SGHNT, YYREEE (reference sequence). This CDR3 comprises 14 residues. CDR3 nucleotide sequence: TGTGCCAGCAGCCGGGAGGGGGGGGATGAAAAACTGTTTTTT. This encodes CASSREGGDEKLFF.

The chain is built from TRBV5-1 and TRBJ1-1; D call uncertain. Germline CDR1 and CDR2: SGHRS and YFSETQ. Trimming took 5 bases from V and 1 from J, leaving 18 bases between them. The CDR3 sequence is 16 residues long. This CDR3 reads CASSPRNSKRNTEAFF. The CDR3 DNA reads TGCGCCAGCAGTCCCCGAAACAGCAAAAGGAACACTGAAGCTTTCTTT.

The chain is built from TRBV7-9 and TRBJ2-5; maybe TRBD1 (6 bases). Germline CDR1 SEHNR, CDR2 FQNEAQ (reference sequence). The CDR3 is 15 residues long. Trimming left V 7 bases short and J 4 bases short, with 19 bases between. CDR3 sequence reads: CASNNQGGPPETQYF. The CDR3, as DNA: TGTGCCAGCAACAACCAAGGGGGACCGCCAGAGACCCAGTACTTC.

The rearrangement joins TRBV10-2 to TRBJ2-7; TRBD2 agrees at 15 bases. The CDR3 is 16 amino acids. The V segment lost 7 bases and the J segment 0 bases; nucleotides outside the gene matches: 4. CDR1 and CDR2 (germline): WSHSY, SAAADI. The CDR3 loop is CASTGTSGGTSYEQYF. The CDR3 bases are TGCGCCAGCACCGGGACTAGCGGGGGGACCTCCTACGAGCAGTACTTC.

This chain links TRBV5-1 with TRBJ1-6; D may be TRBD1 (5 bases). CDR1 is SGHRS and CDR2 is YFSETQ in the germline V gene. The CDR3 spans 17 residues. The V end was cut by 0 bases, the J end by 0 bases, with 10 bases between. The chain's CDR3 is CASSLAGGSSYNSPLHF. The CDR3 region has the DNA TGCGCCAGCAGCTTGGCCGGGGGAAGCTCCTATAATTCACCCCTCCACTTT. Full variable domain (remainder filled in from reference TRBV5-1 and TRBJ1-6): KAGVTQTPRYLIKTRGQQVTLSCSPISGHRSVSWYQQTPGQGLQFLFEYFSETQRNKGNFPGRFSGRQFSNSRSEMNVSTLELGDSALYLCASSLAGGSSYNSPLHFGNGTRLTVT.

The chain has TRBV9 and TRBJ2-7; the match to TRBD2 covers 11 bases. J was trimmed by 6 bases and V by 0 bases; bases with no gene match: 8. The CDR3 spans 16 residues. CDR1 and CDR2 from the germline V gene are SGDLS and YYNGEE. CDR3 bases: TGTGCCAGCAGCGTAGTGGCTAGCGGGAGGCCAAGCGAGCAGTACTTC. Its translation is CASSVVASGRPSEQYF.

The chain has TRBV9 and TRBJ1-1; possibly TRBD1 for D (5 bases). Trimming cost V 0 bases and J 12 bases, with 18 bases left between them. The germline V gene has CDR1 SGDLS and CDR2 YYNGEE. The CDR3 is 14 amino acids. The CDR3 loop is CASSVALQEGGTFF. CDR3 coding DNA: TGTGCCAGCAGCGTAGCCTTACAGGAAGGCGGAACTTTCTTT.

V and J are TRBV30 and TRBJ2-1, with D possibly being TRBD2 (7 bases). The CDR3 consists of 14 residues. CDR1 and CDR2 (germline): GTSNPN, SVGIG (reference sequence). Trimming cost V 3 bases and J 9 bases, with 18 bases left between them. The CDR3 DNA reads TGTGCCTGGAGAAGAACGGGGGGCCAAGGTGAGCAGTTCTTC. Its translation is CAWRRTGGQGEQFF.

This clone was seen once. A read error may account for a junction end that differs from germline. The V gene is TRBV7-7, the J gene TRBJ2-5, with TRBD2 matching over 12 bases. This CDR3 region has 16 residues. The germline V gene encodes CDR1 SSHAT and CDR2 FNYEAQ (reference sequence). The CDR3 DNA reads TGTGCTAGCAGCTTAGGGGCTAGCGGGGGGGAAGAGACCCAGTACTTC. As protein: CASSLGASGGEETQYF.

About this clone itself: Other DNA sequences of this sample code for an identical CDR3. The chain combines TRBV27 with TRBJ1-2; D might be TRBD1 (5 bases). CDR3 length: 13 amino acids. Between the trimmed V and J ends, which lost 3 bases and 2 bases, there was a span of 7 bases. Germline V gives CDR1 MNHEY, CDR2 SMNVEV (reference sequence). CDR3 loop: CASSLGQNYGYTF. The CDR3, as DNA: TGTGCCAGCAGTTTGGGGCAGAACTATGGCTACACCTTC.

This chain's CDR3 is CASSQERDRVRPIYF. In nucleotides, the CDR3 is TGCGCCAGCAGCCAAGAACGGGACAGGGTACGACCCATATATTTT. This chain links TRBV4-1 with TRBJ1-3, with 9 nucleotides matching TRBD1. The CDR3 spans 15 residues. The V and J ends lost 0 bases and 11 bases, in that order; junction bases with no gene match: 8. The V gene's germline CDR1 is MGHRA and CDR2 YSYEKL.

The CDR3: CASSPRTSGEQYF. CDR3 DNA sequence: TGTGCCAGCAGTCCCAGGACTAGTGGCGAGCAGTACTTC. This rearrangement joins TRBV6-5 to TRBJ2-7; 7 bases are shared with TRBD2. The V and J ends lost 5 bases and 6 bases, in that order; junction bases with no gene match: 7. Germline assignment: CDR1 MNHEY and CDR2 SVGAGI. The length of the CDR3 is 13 residues.

The chain is built from TRBV30 and TRBJ1-1, with TRBD1 as a possible D gene (6 bases). Germline V gives CDR1 GTSNPN, CDR2 SVGIG (reference sequence). The V end lost 3 bases, the J end lost 7 bases, and 9 bases lay between the germline ends. The CDR3 is 11 residues long. CDR3 amino acids: CAWRQGFEAFF. In nucleotides, the CDR3 is TGTGCCTGGAGACAGGGTTTTGAAGCTTTCTTT. The full variable domain, in which reference TRBV30 and TRBJ1-1 provide the parts outside the CDR3, is SQTIHQWPATLVQPVGSPLSLECTVEGTSNPNLYWYRQAAGRGLQLLFYSVGIGQISSEVPQNLSASRPQDRQFILSSKKLLLSDSGFYLCAWRQGFEAFFGQGTRLTVV.

The J gene is TRBJ2-5, the V gene TRBV19, with 9 bases fitting TRBD2. After removal of 6 bases from V and 4 bases from J, the junction contained 9 bases not matched to a gene. CDR3 length: 15 amino acids. The germline CDR1 and CDR2 sequences are LNHDA and SQIVND (reference sequence). The CDR3: CASRSWREGLETQYF. CDR3 bases: TGTGCCAGTAGAAGTTGGCGGGAGGGCCTAGAGACCCAGTACTTC.

The rearrangement uses TRBV6-5 and TRBJ1-5; TRBD1 matches at 8 bases. CDR3 length: 15 amino acids. V dropped 6 bases and J dropped 0; count of bases not matched to a gene: 4. CDR1 and CDR2 (germline): MNHEY, SVGAGI. CDR3 coding DNA: TGTGCCAGCAGAGACAGGGGTTATAGCAATCAGCCCCAGCATTTT. Translation: CASRDRGYSNQPQHF.